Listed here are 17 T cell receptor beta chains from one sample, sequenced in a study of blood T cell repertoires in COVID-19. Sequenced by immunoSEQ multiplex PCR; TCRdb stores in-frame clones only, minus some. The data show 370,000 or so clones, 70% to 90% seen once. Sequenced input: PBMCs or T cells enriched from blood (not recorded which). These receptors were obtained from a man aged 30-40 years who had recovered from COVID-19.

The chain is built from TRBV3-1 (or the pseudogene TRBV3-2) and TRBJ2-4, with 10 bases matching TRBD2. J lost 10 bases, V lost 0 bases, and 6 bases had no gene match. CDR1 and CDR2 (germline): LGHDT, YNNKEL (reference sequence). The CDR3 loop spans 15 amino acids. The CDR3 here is CASSQDIVAGGIQYF. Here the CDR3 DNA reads TGTGCCAGCAGCCAAGATATAGTAGCGGGGGGAATTCAGTACTTC.

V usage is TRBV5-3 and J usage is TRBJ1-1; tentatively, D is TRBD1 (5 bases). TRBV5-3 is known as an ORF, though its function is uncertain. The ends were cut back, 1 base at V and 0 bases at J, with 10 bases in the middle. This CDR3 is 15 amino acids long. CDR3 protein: CARSLWGEMNTEAFF. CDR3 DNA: TGTGCCAGAAGCTTGTGGGGGGAAATGAACACTGAAGCTTTCTTT.

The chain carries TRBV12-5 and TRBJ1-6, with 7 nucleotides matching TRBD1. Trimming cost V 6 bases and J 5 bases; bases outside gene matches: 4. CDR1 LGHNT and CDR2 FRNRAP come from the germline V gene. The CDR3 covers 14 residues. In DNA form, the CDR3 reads TGTGCTAGTGGACCGGGACAGAATAATTCACCCCTCCACTTT. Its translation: CASGPGQNNSPLHF.

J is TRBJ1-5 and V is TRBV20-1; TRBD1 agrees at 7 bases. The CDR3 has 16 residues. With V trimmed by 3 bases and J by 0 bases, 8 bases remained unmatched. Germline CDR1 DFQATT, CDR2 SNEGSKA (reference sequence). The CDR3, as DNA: TGCAGTGCTAGTAGGGCAGGGGGATATAGCAATCAGCCCCAGCATTTT. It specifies CSASRAGGYSNQPQHF.

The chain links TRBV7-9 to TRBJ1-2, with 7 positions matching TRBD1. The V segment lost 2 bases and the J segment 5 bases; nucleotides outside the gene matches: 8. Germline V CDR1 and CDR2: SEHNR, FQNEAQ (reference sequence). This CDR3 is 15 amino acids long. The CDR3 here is CASSLMGTVNYGYTF. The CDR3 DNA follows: TGTGCCAGCAGCTTAATGGGGACAGTTAATTATGGCTACACCTTC.

Here the CDR3 reads CASSPGGSGELFF. The CDR3 DNA follows: TGTGCCAGCAGCCCAGGGGGCTCAGGGGAGCTGTTTTTT. This chain links TRBV11-2 with TRBJ2-2; 8 positions match TRBD1. Germline values: CDR1 SGHAT, CDR2 FQNNGV. The CDR3 loop spans 13 amino acids. V trimming: 5 bases; J trimming: 8 bases; junction bases outside the gene matches: 4.

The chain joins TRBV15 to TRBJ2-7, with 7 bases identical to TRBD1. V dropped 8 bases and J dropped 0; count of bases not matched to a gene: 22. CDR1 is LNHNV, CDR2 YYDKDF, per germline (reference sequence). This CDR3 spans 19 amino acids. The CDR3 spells CATSIPVQETGLRSYEQYF. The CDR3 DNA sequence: TGTGCCACCTCCATACCCGTTCAAGAGACAGGGCTTCGCTCCTACGAGCAGTACTTC.

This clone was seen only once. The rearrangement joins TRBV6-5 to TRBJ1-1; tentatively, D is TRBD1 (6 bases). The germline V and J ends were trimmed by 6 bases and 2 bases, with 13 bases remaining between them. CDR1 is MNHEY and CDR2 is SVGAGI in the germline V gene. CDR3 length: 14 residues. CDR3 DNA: TGTGCCAGCAGACCCGGACAGCTCAACACTGAAGCTTTCTTT. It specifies CASRPGQLNTEAFF.

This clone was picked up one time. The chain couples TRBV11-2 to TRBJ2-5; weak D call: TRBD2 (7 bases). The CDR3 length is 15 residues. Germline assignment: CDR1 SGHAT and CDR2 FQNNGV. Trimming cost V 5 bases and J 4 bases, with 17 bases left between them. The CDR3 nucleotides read TGTGCCAGCAGCCAACCGTGGGGGGGGCCAGAGACCCAGTACTTC. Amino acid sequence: CASSQPWGGPETQYF.

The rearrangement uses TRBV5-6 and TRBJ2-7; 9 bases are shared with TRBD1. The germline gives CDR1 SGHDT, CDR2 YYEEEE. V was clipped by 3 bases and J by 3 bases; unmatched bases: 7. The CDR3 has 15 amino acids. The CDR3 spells CASSWAGTGYYEQYF. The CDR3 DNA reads TGTGCCAGCAGCTGGGCCGGGACAGGGTACTACGAGCAGTACTTC.

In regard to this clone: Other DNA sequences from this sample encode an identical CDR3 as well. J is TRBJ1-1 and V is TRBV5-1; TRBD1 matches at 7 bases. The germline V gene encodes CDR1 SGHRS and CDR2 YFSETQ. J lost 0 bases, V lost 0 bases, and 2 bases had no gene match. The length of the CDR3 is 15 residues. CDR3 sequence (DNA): TGCGCCAGCAGCTTGGGACAGGGTCTGAACACTGAAGCTTTCTTT. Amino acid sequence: CASSLGQGLNTEAFF.

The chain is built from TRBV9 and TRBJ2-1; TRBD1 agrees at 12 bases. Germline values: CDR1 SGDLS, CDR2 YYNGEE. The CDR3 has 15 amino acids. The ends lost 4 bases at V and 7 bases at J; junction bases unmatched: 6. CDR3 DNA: TGTGCCAGCAGCTTAGGGACAGGGGGCTTAAATGAGCAGTTCTTC. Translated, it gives CASSLGTGGLNEQFF.

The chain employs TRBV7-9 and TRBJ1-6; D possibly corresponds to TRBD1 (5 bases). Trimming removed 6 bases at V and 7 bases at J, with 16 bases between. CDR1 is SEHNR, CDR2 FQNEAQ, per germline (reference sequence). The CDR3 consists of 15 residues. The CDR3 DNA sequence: TGTGCCAGCAGTCACCAGGACATCCCGAATTCACCCCTCCACTTT. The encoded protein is CASSHQDIPNSPLHF. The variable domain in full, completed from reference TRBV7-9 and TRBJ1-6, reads DTGVSQNPRHKITKRGQNVTFRCDPISEHNRLYWYRQTLGQGPEFLTYFQNEAQLEKSRLLSDRFSAERPKGSFSTLEIQRTEQGDSAMYLCASSHQDIPNSPLHFGNGTRLTVT.

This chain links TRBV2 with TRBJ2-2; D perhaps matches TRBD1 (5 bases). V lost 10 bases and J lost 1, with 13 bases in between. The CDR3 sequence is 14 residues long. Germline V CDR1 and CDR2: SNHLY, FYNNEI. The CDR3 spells CATPVRGNTGELFF. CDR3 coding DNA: TGTGCCACCCCTGTAAGGGGGAACACCGGGGAGCTGTTTTTT. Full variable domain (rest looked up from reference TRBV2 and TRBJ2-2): EPEVTQTPSHQVTQMGQEVILRCVPISNHLYFYWYRQILGQKVEFLVSFYNNEISEKSEIFDDQFSVERPDGSNFTLKIRSTKLEDSAMYFCATPVRGNTGELFFGEGSRLTVL.

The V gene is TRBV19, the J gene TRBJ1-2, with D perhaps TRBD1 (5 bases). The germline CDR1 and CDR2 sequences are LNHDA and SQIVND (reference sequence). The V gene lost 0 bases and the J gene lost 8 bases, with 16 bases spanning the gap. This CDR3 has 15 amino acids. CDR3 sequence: CASSIEGTDAVGYTF. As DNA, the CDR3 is TGTGCCAGTAGTATAGAGGGGACTGACGCCGTAGGCTACACCTTC.

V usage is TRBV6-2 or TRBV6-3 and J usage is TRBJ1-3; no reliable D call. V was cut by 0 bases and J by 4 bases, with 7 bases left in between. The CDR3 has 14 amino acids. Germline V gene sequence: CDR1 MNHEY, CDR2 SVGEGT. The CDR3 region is CASSYSPRGNTIYF. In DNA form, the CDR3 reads TGTGCCAGCAGTTACTCGCCCAGGGGAAACACCATATATTTT.

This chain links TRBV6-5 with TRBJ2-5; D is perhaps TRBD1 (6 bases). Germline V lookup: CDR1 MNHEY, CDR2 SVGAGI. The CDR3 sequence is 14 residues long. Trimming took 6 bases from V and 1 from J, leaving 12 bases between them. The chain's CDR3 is CASRGHNPQETQYF. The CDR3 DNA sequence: TGTGCCAGCAGGGGACACAATCCCCAAGAGACCCAGTACTTC.